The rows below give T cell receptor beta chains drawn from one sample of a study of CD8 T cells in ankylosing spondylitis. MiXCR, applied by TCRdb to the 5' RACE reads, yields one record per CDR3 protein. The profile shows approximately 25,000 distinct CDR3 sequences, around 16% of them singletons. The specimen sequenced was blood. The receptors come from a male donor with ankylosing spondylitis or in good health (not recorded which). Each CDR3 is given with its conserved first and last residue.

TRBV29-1,CSPQTNTEAFF
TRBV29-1,CSALLGSTEAFF
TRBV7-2,CASSWGTRMNTEAFF
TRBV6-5,CASIGADTQYF
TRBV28,CASSSGLAVPGGELFF
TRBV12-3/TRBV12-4,CANPESTEAFF
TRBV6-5,CASRNRVDQPQHF
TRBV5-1,CASSPSGTGIYNEQFF
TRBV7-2,CASSLGENTQYF
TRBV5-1,CASSSQGSPYNEQFF
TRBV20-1,CSARIRENSPLHF
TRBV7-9,CASSPQESPTDTQYF
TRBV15,CATSRRAANSPLHF
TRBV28,CASSSYRDKSYYEQYF
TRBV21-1,CASSKAGGTGELFF
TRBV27,CASSLANTGELFF
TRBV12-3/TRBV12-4,CASSLYGITDTQYF
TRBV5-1,CASSHRGRNTGELFF
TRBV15,CATSRRQVNTEAFF
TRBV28,CASSFPPAGKPEQYF
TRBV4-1,CASSPPRKGYGYTF
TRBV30,CAWSTGTGNTIYF
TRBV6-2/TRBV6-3,CASLNPTNTEAFF
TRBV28,CASSPLHRTGGNPGELFF
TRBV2,CASNLAGGITGELFF
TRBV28,CASSSPRDTQYF
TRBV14,CASGAADTQYF
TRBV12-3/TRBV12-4,CASSPGQQETQYF
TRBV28,CASGRRDTDTQYF
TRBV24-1,CATSDWGLAGVNEQFF
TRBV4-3,CASSQTQASYGYTF
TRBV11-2,CASSLGRQGNSPLHF
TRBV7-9,CASGTNTGELFF
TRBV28,CASRKGFSGANVLTF
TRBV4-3,CASSQGLQNNEQFF
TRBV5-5,CASSVAGGFREQFF
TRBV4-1,CASSQDPEAGGFSYEQYF
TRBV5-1,CASSLDRDEQYF
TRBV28,CASRKLTSTVF
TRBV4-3,CASSQDPQVDTGELFF
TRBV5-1,CASSPRQGGPPQHF
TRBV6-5,CASSYRRGGTGELFF
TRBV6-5,CASSWDINQPQHF
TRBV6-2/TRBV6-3,CASRSKPAAVSPLHF
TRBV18,CASSPTSGQETQYF
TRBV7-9,CASSHDGGEKYF
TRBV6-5,CASSQGPYEQYF
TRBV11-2,CASSLVGPLGEKLFF
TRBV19,CASSPINSNQPQHF
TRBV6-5,CASSSPGTVTNTGELFF
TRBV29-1,CSVDGRLGYTF
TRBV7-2,CASSSARVTDTQYF
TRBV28,CANTGGREKLFF
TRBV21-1,CASITPGTSGSLYEQYF
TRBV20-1,CSASRRDGTDTQYF
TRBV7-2,CASSQFRGPTEAFF
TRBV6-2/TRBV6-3,CASSYGGSNEQFF
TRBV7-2,CASSLMGGYTDTQYF